A selection of T cell receptor beta chains follows, all from one sample in a study of synovial regulatory T cells in juvenile arthritis. The protocol was immunoSEQ multiplex PCR, while the TCRdb copy is restricted to in-frame clones and leaves out a portion. The table lists more than 8,000 clones. Sequenced input: Treg cells from blood. These receptors were taken from a donor between 2 and 35 years old with juvenile idiopathic arthritis. The CDR3 runs from the conserved cysteine through the conserved F or W.

V	J	CDR3
TRBV18	TRBJ1-1	CASSPGLMNTEAFF
TRBV7-9	TRBJ1-5	CASSFKSNQPQHF
TRBV5-6	TRBJ1-1	CASSLRSRWRQNTEAFF
TRBV19	TRBJ1-2	CASSKDTRLSYGYTF
TRBV6-1	TRBJ2-7	CASSYMTRYEQYF
TRBV5-1	TRBJ2-7	CASSLRGDEQYF
TRBV7-2	TRBJ2-4	CASSLAGIAKNIQYF
TRBV10-3	TRBJ1-3	CATSPDTGFGNTIYF
TRBV5-4	TRBJ2-7	CASSLGLGQNFYEQYF
TRBV20-1	TRBJ2-7	CSARDGTEQYF
TRBV18	TRBJ2-7	CASSFGQASSYEQYF
TRBV6-4	TRBJ1-2	CASSPGAHRGYTF
TRBV4-3	TRBJ1-6	CASSQVEGWNSPLHF
TRBV7-2	TRBJ1-5	CASSLGQGHQPQHF
TRBV6-6	TRBJ2-7	CASSFRQSYEQYF
TRBV5-3	TRBJ1-5	CARSLVCQPQHF
TRBV6-5	TRBJ1-3	CASSYSTSGNTIYF
TRBV4-1	TRBJ1-3	CASSQGEGRYSGNTIYF
TRBV7-9	TRBJ2-7	CASSLGTGSYEQYF
TRBV6-4	TRBJ2-3	CASSDSPIDTQYF
TRBV7-2	TRBJ2-7	CASSVRSAYEQYF
TRBV18	TRBJ2-7	CASSPALGYEQYF
TRBV19	TRBJ2-7	CASSIGQPYEQYF
TRBV4-3	TRBJ1-4	CASSQDRWIREKLFF
TRBV5-5	TRBJ1-2	CASSRTGQTYGYTF
TRBV5-6	TRBJ1-1	CASSLKGLNTEAFF
TRBV5-6	TRBJ1-2	CASSLVGDRRDGYTF
TRBV11-2	TRBJ1-4	CARPWTATNEKLFF
TRBV6-1	TRBJ2-7	CASRSNYEQYF
TRBV4-1	TRBJ1-4	CASSQDGGGQGWEKLFF
TRBV2	TRBJ1-3	CASNLQGMRGNTIYF
TRBV7-9	TRBJ1-6	CASSENRDSPLHF
TRBV19	TRBJ2-7	CASSVLGYEQYF
TRBV6-6	TRBJ2-7	CASSSRRTASSYEQYF
TRBV10-3	TRBJ1-5	CAISEGTGSNQPQHF
TRBV10-3	TRBJ1-5	CAISGSPAPDSNQPQHF
TRBV4-3	TRBJ1-3	CASSYGTLSSGNTIYF
TRBV5-4	TRBJ1-4	CASSMDRSNEKLFF
TRBV6-5	TRBJ1-3	CASKRRGQSGNTIYF
TRBV5-5	TRBJ2-7	CASSFYDRAGYEQYF
TRBV6-4	TRBJ1-1	CASSDSRVSKAFF